This T cell receptor beta chain is drawn from a study of beta chain features in type 1 diabetes. Study-level information: Sorted cells, 90 million to 120 million in number, were examined across all samples. Study-wide findings and caveats: Moderately but significantly shorter TCRB CDR3s were found in Type 1 diabetes patients in all four CD4+ subsets. The naive, central memory and Treg TCRB repertoires looked more alike in patients than they did in healthy donors.

As for this clone: Its target is not known.

Naive, central memory, regulatory and stem cell-like memory cells within the CD4+ compartment were sorted using CD45RO/CCR7/CD25/CD127/CD95/CD27. TCRB transcripts that were expressed got sequenced, as all of the isolated RNA had been reverse transcribed. The read count averaged about 3.6 million across naive, central memory and regulatory T cell samples. This table comes from immunoSEQ multiplex PCR, and its TCRdb copy is limited to in-frame clones, with some not included. The repertoire consists of under 150,000 clones, with around 16% occurring once and the leading ten covering roughly 2.6%. CDR3 length equals 16 residues. The J segment lost 2 bases and the V segment lost 4 bases, leaving 5 bases of the junction unmatched. Germline CDR1 and CDR2: MNHEY and SVGAGI.

J is TRBJ2-1 and V is TRBV6-5, with 10 bases matching TRBD1. Sequencing was carried out using central memory CD4+ T cells from blood. The receptor was derived from a man aged 18 to 30 with type 1 diabetes. The CDR3 loop is CASSSATGGAYNEQFF. The CDR3 bases are TGTGCCAGCAGTTCCGCGACAGGGGGCGCCTACAATGAGCAGTTCTTC.